A single sample is the source of the 16 T cell receptor beta chains below, sequenced in a study of Ad26.COV2.S vaccination and SARS-CoV-2 variants. Produced via immunoSEQ multiplex PCR; TCRdb's table is partial and in-frame only. The table lists 180,000 or so clones, around 88% of them singletons. This specimen was peripheral blood, taken after recovery from COVID-19. The receptors come from a human donor who had recovered from COVID-19.

The chain links TRBV30 to TRBJ1-2; no reliable D call. The germline CDR1 and CDR2 sequences are GTSNPN and SVGIG (reference sequence). V was clipped by 3 bases and J by 2 bases, with 13 bases between them. CDR3 length: 14 amino acids. CDR3 sequence reads: CAWRPGPGNYGYTF. CDR3 in DNA: TGTGCCTGGAGACCCGGGCCCGGCAACTATGGCTACACCTTC.

The V gene is TRBV7-9, the J gene TRBJ2-1, with TRBD1 matching over 8 bases. Trimming cost V 4 bases and J 13 bases; bases outside gene matches: 9. Germline V gene data show CDR1 as SEHNR and CDR2 as FQNEAQ (reference sequence). The CDR3 totals 13 residues. The chain's CDR3 is CASSSTGGPYQFF. CDR3 in DNA: TGTGCCAGCAGCTCCACAGGGGGGCCCTACCAGTTCTTC.

CDR3 in amino acids: CASSYRADTEAFF. The CDR3 DNA sequence: TGTGCCAGCAGTTACAGGGCGGACACTGAAGCTTTCTTT. The gene calls are TRBV6-5 and TRBJ1-1; D is unresolved. V lost 2 bases and J 3 bases, leaving 7 bases between the germline ends. The CDR3 has 13 amino acids. CDR1 and CDR2 from the germline V gene are MNHEY and SVGAGI.

CDR3 coding DNA: TGTGCCAGCTCGCCGGGACAGGGGCTCTCTAATGAAAAACTGTTTTTT. As protein: CASSPGQGLSNEKLFF. The chain employs TRBV18 and TRBJ1-4, with 10 bases matching TRBD1. CDR3 length equals 16 residues. The trim removed 6 bases at V and 3 bases at J, leaving 7 bases unmatched. Germline V gives CDR1 KGHSH, CDR2 LQKENI.

The chain carries TRBV19 and TRBJ1-1; the D gene is possibly TRBD1 (6 bases). Germline CDR1 and CDR2: LNHDA and SQIVND (reference sequence). V was pared by 7 bases and J by 1 base, with 16 bases between. The CDR3 is 15 amino acids. The CDR3 is CASTGVTEWNTEAFF. The CDR3 DNA reads as TGTGCCAGTACAGGGGTAACAGAATGGAACACTGAAGCTTTCTTT.

The chain has TRBV28 and TRBJ2-7; 9 bases fit TRBD1. Germline CDR1 MDHEN, CDR2 SYDVKM. The CDR3 length is 14 residues. After removal of 4 bases from V and 2 bases from J, the junction contained 3 bases not matched to a gene. CDR3 sequence (DNA): TGTGCCAGCAGTTCCCGGGACAGGGCCTACGAGCAGTACTTC. Translated: CASSSRDRAYEQYF.

This chain links TRBV9 with TRBJ2-3; a weak D match, TRBD2 (5 bases). The CDR3 runs 16 residues. V shed 1 base and J shed 0 bases, with 12 bases lying between them. Germline lookup yields CDR1 SGDLS and CDR2 YYNGEE. The CDR3 here is CASSVIGGSSTDTQYF. The CDR3 region has the DNA TGTGCCAGCAGCGTAATAGGCGGGTCTAGCACAGATACGCAGTATTTT.

This rearrangement joins TRBV19 to TRBJ2-3; D unresolved. Germline assignment: CDR1 LNHDA and CDR2 SQIVND (reference sequence). V was clipped by 6 bases and J by 0 bases, with 13 bases between them. The CDR3 sequence is 15 residues long. CDR3 region: CASSTVAFSTDTQYF. CDR3 DNA: TGTGCCAGTAGCACCGTAGCCTTCAGCACAGATACGCAGTATTTT.

The chain carries TRBV19 and TRBJ1-6; D call uncertain. Germline values: CDR1 LNHDA, CDR2 SQIVND (reference sequence). The V end was cut by 8 bases, the J end by 0 bases, with 14 bases between. The CDR3 length is 16 residues. CDR3 DNA: TGTGCCAGTCTGTCCACGCCGAGCTCCTATAATTCACCCCTCCACTTT. Translation gives CASLSTPSSYNSPLHF.

Only one count was recorded for this clone. The chain is built from TRBV9 and TRBJ1-3; 7 nucleotides match TRBD1. The CDR3 covers 14 residues. CDR1 is SGDLS, CDR2 YYNGEE, per germline. Trimming took 6 bases from V and 0 from J; bases not matched to a gene: 3. CDR3 residues: CASTQGVSGNTIYF. For the CDR3, the DNA is TGTGCCAGCACCCAGGGGGTCTCTGGAAACACCATATATTTT. Full variable domain (missing parts from reference TRBV9 and TRBJ1-3): DSGVTQTPKHLITATGQRVTLRCSPRSGDLSVYWYQQSLDQGLQFLIQYYNGEERAKGNILERFSAQQFPDLHSELNLSSLELGDSALYFCASTQGVSGNTIYFGEGSWLTVV.

V is TRBV11-2 and J is TRBJ1-2; no firm D call. Trimming took 2 bases from V and 4 from J, leaving 14 bases between them. Per germline, CDR1 SGHAT and CDR2 FQNNGV. The CDR3 length is 15 residues. The CDR3, as DNA: TGTGCCAGCAGCTTAACGAAGGGTTCCCTCTATGGCTACACCTTC. It specifies CASSLTKGSLYGYTF.

The rearrangement links TRBV6-6 to TRBJ2-3; 8 nucleotides agree with TRBD2. The CDR3 covers 13 residues. V gave up 8 bases and J gave up 6 bases; unmatched junction bases: 7. CDR1 and CDR2 (germline): MNHNY, SVGAGI (reference sequence). As DNA, the CDR3 is TGTGCCAGCTCCGGGACTAGGGACGATACGCAGTATTTT. This gives the protein CASSGTRDDTQYF.

The sample holds a few counts of this clone. V usage is TRBV7-3 and J usage is TRBJ1-5, with a tentative D call TRBD1 (5 bases). V was cut by 5 bases and J by 6 bases, with 17 bases left in between. This CDR3 contains 15 residues. The germline CDR1 and CDR2 sequences are SGHTA and FQGTGA. The CDR3 here is CASSLSRDEGQPQHF. The CDR3 nucleotides are TGTGCCAGCAGCCTCTCCAGGGATGAGGGTCAGCCCCAGCATTTT.

The rearrangement links TRBV4-1 to TRBJ1-5, with D hard to call. The germline V and J ends were trimmed by 2 bases and 1 base, with 9 bases remaining between them. CDR3 length: 15 residues. Germline CDR1 is MGHRA and CDR2 is YSYEKL. CDR3 DNA: TGCGCCAGCAGCCAAACGGACGTGAGCAATCAGCCCCAGCATTTT. Protein product: CASSQTDVSNQPQHF.

The genes are TRBV24-1 and TRBJ2-3; 8 bases are shared with TRBD2. The length of the CDR3 is 19 residues. Trimming removed 5 bases from V and 4 bases from J; junction bases left unmatched: 19. Looked up from germline, CDR1 is KGHDR and CDR2 is SFDVKD. The CDR3 DNA sequence: TGTGCCACCAGTGGCCACCCGGCGGGGGGCATGGTGGCGGCAGATACGCAGTATTTT. It codes for CATSGHPAGGMVAADTQYF.

The rearrangement joins TRBV5-5 to TRBJ1-2; no reliable D call. Germline lookup yields CDR1 SGHKS and CDR2 YYEKEE (reference sequence). This CDR3 contains 15 residues. V was shortened by 0 bases and J by 4 bases, with 13 bases between the two germline ends. In nucleotides, the CDR3 is TGTGCCAGCAGCTTGGTGGCTTTCGAGTCCTATGGCTACACCTTC. Translating it yields CASSLVAFESYGYTF.